This paragraph reports one T cell receptor (beta chain). Clones were read by immunoSEQ multiplex PCR, and TCRdb kept only the in-frame ones, dropping some. The sample records over 100,000 clones, 70% to 90% being singletons. The sample belongs to a study of blood T cell repertoires in COVID-19. Turning to the study itself: Sample material is recorded as cDNA or gDNA derived from T cells, B-cell-depleted T cells, or PBMCs.

CDR3 size: 16 residues. V gave up 6 bases and J gave up 1 base; unmatched junction bases: 3. Germline CDR1 is MNHNY and CDR2 is SVGAGI (reference sequence). The J gene is TRBJ2-5, the V gene TRBV6-6; TRBD2 aligns across 15 bases. The sequencing sample was made of peripheral blood. The clonotype was recovered from a man aged 40-55 years with acute or convalescent COVID-19. The CDR3 DNA is TGTGCCAGCAGGCGGACTAGCGGGGGGGCCCAAGAGACCCAGTACTTC. Encoded protein: CASRRTSGGAQETQYF.